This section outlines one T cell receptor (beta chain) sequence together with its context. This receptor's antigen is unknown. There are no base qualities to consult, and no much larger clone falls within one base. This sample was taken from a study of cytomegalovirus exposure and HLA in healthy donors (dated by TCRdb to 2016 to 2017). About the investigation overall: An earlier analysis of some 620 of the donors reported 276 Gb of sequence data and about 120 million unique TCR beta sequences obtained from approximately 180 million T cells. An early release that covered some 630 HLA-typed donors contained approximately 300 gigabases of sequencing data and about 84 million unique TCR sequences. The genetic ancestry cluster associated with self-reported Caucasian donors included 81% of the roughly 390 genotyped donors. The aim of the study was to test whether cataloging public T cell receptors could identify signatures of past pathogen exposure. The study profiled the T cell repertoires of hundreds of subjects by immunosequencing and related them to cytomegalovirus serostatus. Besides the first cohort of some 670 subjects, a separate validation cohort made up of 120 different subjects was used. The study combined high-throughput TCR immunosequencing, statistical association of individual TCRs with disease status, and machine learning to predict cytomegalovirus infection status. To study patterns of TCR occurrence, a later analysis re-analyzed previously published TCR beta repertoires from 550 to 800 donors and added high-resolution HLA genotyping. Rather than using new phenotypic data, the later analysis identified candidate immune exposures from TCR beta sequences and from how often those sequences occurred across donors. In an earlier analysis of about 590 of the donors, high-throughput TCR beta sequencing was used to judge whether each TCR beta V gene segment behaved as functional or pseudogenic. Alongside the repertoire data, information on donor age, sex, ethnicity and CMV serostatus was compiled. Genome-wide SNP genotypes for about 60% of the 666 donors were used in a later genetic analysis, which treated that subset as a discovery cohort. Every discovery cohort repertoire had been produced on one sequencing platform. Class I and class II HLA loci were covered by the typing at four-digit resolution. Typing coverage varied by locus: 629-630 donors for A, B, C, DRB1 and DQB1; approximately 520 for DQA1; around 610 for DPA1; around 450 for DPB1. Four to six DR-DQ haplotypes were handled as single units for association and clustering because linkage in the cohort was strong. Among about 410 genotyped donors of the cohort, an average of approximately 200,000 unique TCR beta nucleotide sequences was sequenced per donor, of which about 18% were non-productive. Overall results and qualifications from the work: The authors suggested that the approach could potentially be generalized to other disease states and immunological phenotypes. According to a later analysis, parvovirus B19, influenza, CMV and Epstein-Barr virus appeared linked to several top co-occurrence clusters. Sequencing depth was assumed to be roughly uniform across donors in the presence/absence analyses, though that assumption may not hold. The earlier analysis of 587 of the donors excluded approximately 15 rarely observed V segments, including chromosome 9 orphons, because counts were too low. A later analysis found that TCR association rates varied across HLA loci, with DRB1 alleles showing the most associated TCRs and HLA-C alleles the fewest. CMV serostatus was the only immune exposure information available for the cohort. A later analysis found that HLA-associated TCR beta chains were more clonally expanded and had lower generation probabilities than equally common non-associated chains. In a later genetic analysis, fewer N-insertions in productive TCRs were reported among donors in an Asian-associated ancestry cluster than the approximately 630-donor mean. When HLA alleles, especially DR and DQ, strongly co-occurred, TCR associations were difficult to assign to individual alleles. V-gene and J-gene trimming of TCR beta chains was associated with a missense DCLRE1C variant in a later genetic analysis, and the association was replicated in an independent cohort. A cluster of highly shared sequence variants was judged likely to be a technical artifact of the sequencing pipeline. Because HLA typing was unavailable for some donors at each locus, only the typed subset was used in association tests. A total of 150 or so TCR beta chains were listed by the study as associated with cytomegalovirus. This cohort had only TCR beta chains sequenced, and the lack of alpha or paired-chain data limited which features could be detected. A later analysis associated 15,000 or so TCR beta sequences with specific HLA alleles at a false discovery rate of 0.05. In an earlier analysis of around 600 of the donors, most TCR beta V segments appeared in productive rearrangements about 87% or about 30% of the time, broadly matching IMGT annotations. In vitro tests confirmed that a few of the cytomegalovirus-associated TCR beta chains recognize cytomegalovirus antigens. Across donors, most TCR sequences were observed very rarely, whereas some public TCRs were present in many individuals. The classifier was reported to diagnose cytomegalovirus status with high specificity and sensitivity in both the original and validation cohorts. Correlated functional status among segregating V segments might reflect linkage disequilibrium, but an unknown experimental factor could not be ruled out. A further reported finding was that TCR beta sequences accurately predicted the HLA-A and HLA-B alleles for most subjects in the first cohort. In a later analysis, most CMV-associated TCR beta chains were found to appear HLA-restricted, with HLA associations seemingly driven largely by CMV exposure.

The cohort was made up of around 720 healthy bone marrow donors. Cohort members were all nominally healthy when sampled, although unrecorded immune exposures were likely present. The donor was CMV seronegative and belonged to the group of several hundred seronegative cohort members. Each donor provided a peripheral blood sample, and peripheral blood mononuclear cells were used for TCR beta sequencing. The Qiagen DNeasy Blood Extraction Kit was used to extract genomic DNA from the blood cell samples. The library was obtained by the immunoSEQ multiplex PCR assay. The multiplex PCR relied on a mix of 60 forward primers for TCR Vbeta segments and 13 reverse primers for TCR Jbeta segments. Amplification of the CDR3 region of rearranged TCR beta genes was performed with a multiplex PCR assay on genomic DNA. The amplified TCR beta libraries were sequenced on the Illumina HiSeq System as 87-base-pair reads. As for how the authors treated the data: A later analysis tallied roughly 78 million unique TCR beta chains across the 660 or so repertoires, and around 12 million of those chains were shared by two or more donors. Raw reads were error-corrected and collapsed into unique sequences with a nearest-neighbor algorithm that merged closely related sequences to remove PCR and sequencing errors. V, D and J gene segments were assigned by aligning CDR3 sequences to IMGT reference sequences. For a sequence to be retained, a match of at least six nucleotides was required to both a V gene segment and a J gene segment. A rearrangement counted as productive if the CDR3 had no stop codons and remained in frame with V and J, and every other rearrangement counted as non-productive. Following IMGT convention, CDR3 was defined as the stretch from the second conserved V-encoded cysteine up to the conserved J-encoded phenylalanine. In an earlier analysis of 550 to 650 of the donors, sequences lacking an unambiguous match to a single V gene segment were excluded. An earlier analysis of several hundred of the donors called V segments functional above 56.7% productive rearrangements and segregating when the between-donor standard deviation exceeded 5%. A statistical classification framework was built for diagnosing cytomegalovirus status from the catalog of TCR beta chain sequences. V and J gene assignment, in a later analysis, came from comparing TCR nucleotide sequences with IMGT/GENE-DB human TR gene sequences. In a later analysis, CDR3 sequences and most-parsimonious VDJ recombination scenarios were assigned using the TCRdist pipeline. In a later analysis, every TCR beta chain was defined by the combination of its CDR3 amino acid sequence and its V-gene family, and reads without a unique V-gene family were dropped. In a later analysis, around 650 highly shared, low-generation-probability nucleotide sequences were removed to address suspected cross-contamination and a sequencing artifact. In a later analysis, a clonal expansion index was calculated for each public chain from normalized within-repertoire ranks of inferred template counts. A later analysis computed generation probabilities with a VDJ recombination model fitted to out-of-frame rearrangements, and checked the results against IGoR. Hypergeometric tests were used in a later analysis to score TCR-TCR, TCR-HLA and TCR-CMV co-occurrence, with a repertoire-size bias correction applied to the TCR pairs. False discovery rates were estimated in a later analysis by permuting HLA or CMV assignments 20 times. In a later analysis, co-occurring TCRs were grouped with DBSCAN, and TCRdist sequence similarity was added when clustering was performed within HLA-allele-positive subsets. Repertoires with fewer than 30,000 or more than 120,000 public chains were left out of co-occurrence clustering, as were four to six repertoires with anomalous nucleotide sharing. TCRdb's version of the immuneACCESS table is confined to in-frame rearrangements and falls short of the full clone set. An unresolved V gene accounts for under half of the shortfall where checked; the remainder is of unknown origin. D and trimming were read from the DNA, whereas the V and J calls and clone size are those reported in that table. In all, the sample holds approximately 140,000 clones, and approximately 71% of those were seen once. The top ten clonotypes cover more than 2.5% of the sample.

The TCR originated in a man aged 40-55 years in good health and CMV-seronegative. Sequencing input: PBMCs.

The CDR3 region reads CATSREPGQANTEAFF. The nucleotide sequence reads TGTGCCACCAGCCGCGAGCCGGGACAGGCGAACACTGAAGCTTTCTTT. The chain is assembled from TRBV15 and TRBJ1-1; TRBD1 fits 8 bases in the junction. The germline V end is reduced by 5 bases and the J end by 1 base; junction bases left unmatched: 9. The germline V gene (reference sequence) supplies CDR1 LNHNV and CDR2 YYDKDF. From the cysteine up to the phenylalanine, the CDR3 has a length of 16 residues. Of the read, only the CDR3 DNA is kept; its 48 bases are in frame from base 1.